This passage covers 12 T cell receptor beta chains from one sample sequenced in a study of cytomegalovirus exposure and HLA in healthy donors. In the PCR, 60 Vbeta and 13 Jbeta primers were used. TCRdb keeps only in-frame clones here, not all; method: immunoSEQ multiplex PCR. The repertoire holds roughly 72,000 clones, with roughly 80% as singletons. The sequenced sample consisted of PBMCs. All receptors come from a woman in her 40s in good health and CMV-seropositive.

In this sample, this clone turned up a few times. J is TRBJ1-2 and V is TRBV7-9; the D is unclear. V was pared by 1 base and J by 4 bases, with 7 bases between. CDR3 length: 13 amino acids. Per the germline V gene, CDR1 is SEHNR and CDR2 is FQNEAQ (reference sequence). CDR3 loop: CASSLDSSYGYTF. The CDR3 DNA sequence: TGTGCCAGCAGCTTAGACAGCTCCTATGGCTACACCTTC.

The gene calls are TRBV27 and TRBJ1-1, with D maybe TRBD1 (5 bases). Germline V gene data show CDR1 as MNHEY and CDR2 as SMNVEV (reference sequence). The ends were cut back, 8 bases at V and 1 base at J, with 14 bases in the middle. This CDR3 has 14 amino acids. The CDR3 DNA is TGTGCCAGCTTCCCGGCAGGACAGAACACTGAAGCTTTCTTT. Translating gives CASFPAGQNTEAFF.

This clone occurred once. The V call is TRBV5-8, the J call TRBJ1-5; TRBD1 matches 7 bases. The germline CDR1 and CDR2 sequences are SGHTS and YDEGEE. The J segment lost 2 bases and the V segment lost 0 bases, leaving 2 bases of the junction unmatched. The CDR3 consists of 15 residues. The CDR3 DNA reads as TGTGCCAGCAGCTTGGCCGGGACAGGCAATCAGCCCCAGCATTTT. It encodes CASSLAGTGNQPQHF. Combining the CDR3 with reference TRBV5-8 and TRBJ1-5 gives the whole variable domain EAGVTQSPTHLIKTRGQQATLRCSPISGHTSVYWYQQALGLGLQFLLWYDEGEERNRGNFPPRFSGRQFPNYSSELNVNALELEDSALYLCASSLAGTGNQPQHFGDGTRLSIL.

J is TRBJ1-5 and V is TRBV30, with 7 bases aligning to TRBD1. Germline V gene sequence: CDR1 GTSNPN, CDR2 SVGIG (reference sequence). The CDR3 totals 15 residues. V lost 0 bases to trimming and J lost 6 bases; unmatched junction nucleotides: 8. The CDR3 spells CAWSVGRGSRQPQHF. The CDR3 DNA reads as TGTGCCTGGAGTGTAGGCAGGGGGAGTCGTCAGCCCCAGCATTTT.

This chain uses TRBV5-1 with TRBJ2-5, with a weak D call TRBD2 (7 bases). The CDR3 is 17 amino acids. Germline V gene data show CDR1 as SGHRS and CDR2 as YFSETQ. V shed 1 base and J shed 2 bases, with 18 bases lying between them. CDR3 loop: CASSLILGGGEQETQYF. The CDR3 region has the DNA TGCGCCAGCAGCTTGATTCTAGGGGGAGGGGAGCAAGAGACCCAGTACTTC.

The genes are TRBV2 and TRBJ2-5, with TRBD1 identical over 7 bases. The closer fit of TRBJ2-7 to the DNA end suggests the J call may be wrong. CDR3 size: 15 residues. Germline loops: CDR1 SNHLY, CDR2 FYNNEI. CDR3 DNA sequence: TGTGCCAGCAGTGCAAACAGGGGATCAAACTACGAGCAGTACTTC. Its protein product is CASSANRGSNYEQYF.

This sequence joins TRBV4-1 and TRBJ2-1, with 11 bases fitting TRBD2. Trimming removed 0 bases from V and 2 bases from J; junction bases left unmatched: 3. The germline gives CDR1 MGHRA, CDR2 YSYEKL. The CDR3 totals 17 residues. CDR3 DNA: TGCGCCAGCAGCCAAGATGCGACTAGCGGGGCCTACAATGAGCAGTTCTTC. Translation: CASSQDATSGAYNEQFF.

V gene TRBV5-5 combines with J gene TRBJ1-1; D may be TRBD1 (5 bases). V lost 4 bases to trimming and J lost 1 base, with 8 bases between them. CDR1 is SGHKS, CDR2 YYEKEE, per germline (reference sequence). CDR3 size: 13 residues. CDR3 DNA: TGTGCCAGCAGCCAGGGAGGGAACACTGAAGCTTTCTTT. Its translation is CASSQGGNTEAFF.

This chain connects TRBV18 to TRBJ1-1, with 7 bases that match TRBD1. The germline V gene has CDR1 KGHSH and CDR2 LQKENI. V lost 6 bases to trimming and J lost 2 bases; unmatched junction nucleotides: 9. The CDR3 is made up of 15 amino acids. The CDR3 loop is CASSPRGLSNTEAFF. CDR3 coding DNA: TGTGCCAGCTCGCCTAGGGGGCTAAGTAACACTGAAGCTTTCTTT.

The chain couples TRBV6-1 to TRBJ1-2; TRBD1 is a possible D gene (5 bases). V was clipped by 5 bases and J by 7 bases, with 17 bases between them. Germline lookup yields CDR1 MNHNS and CDR2 SASEGT. The CDR3 is 14 amino acids. The CDR3 sequence: CASSNAGGGSGYTF. DNA for the CDR3: TGTGCCAGCAGTAACGCCGGCGGGGGGAGTGGCTACACCTTC.

With regard to this clone: This sample includes further DNA sequences coding for the same CDR3. This chain links TRBV7-9 with TRBJ2-7; TRBD1 aligns across 10 bases. Trimming at V came to 5 bases and at J to 4 bases, leaving 5 bases not matched to a gene. The CDR3 sequence is 14 residues long. CDR1 SEHNR and CDR2 FQNEAQ come from the germline V gene (reference sequence). In DNA form, the CDR3 reads TGTGCCAGCAGCCCGGGACAGGGGTGGTACGAGCAGTACTTC. This translates into CASSPGQGWYEQYF.

The chain couples TRBV13 to TRBJ1-5; TRBD1 is a possible D gene (5 bases). The germline V gene encodes CDR1 PRHDT and CDR2 FYEKMQ (reference sequence). Trimming left V 4 bases short and J 6 bases short, with 16 bases between. This CDR3 contains 15 residues. This CDR3 reads CASSSGGGFAQPQHF. Written as DNA, the CDR3 is TGTGCCAGCAGCTCCGGGGGGGGTTTCGCTCAGCCCCAGCATTTT.